The 3 T cell receptor beta chains below all came from one sample that was sequenced in a study of neurological immune-mediated disorders. TCRdb fed the 5' RACE reads into MiXCR, producing one record per CDR3 protein. The sample carries 50,000 to 60,000 distinct CDR3 sequences, 3.5% to 4% recorded once. The sample consisted of CD4+ T cells from blood. The receptor set was obtained from a woman between 40 and 50 years old with multiple sclerosis.

This clonotype occurred many times. The chain is built from TRBV20-1 and TRBJ2-3, with 15 bases that match TRBD2. Per the germline V gene, CDR1 is DFQATT and CDR2 is SNEGSKA (reference sequence). The CDR3 is 16 amino acids. V lost 5 bases to trimming and J lost 2 bases; unmatched junction nucleotides: 5. The CDR3 DNA is TGCAGTGCTCCGGGACTAGCGGGGGGACCCACAGATACGCAGTATTTT. Protein: CSAPGLAGGPTDTQYF.

Many counts were recorded for this clonotype. The rearrangement links TRBV6-1 to TRBJ1-5; maybe TRBD1 (5 bases). V shed 7 bases and J shed 0 bases, with 13 bases lying between them. Germline loops: CDR1 MNHNS, CDR2 SASEGT. CDR3 size: 15 residues. The CDR3 DNA sequence: TGTGCCAGCAAAGACAGTCCCTTTAGCAATCAGCCCCAGCATTTT. This translates into CASKDSPFSNQPQHF.

At least ten counts were recorded for this clonotype. This chain joins TRBV6-1 and TRBJ2-3, with D unresolved. V shed 6 bases and J shed 3 bases, with 16 bases lying between them. The CDR3 consists of 15 residues. Germline CDR1 MNHNS, CDR2 SASEGT. The CDR3 DNA sequence: TGTGCCAGCAGCGGCTTAGGCCCGTCGACAGATACGCAGTATTTT. Protein: CASSGLGPSTDTQYF.